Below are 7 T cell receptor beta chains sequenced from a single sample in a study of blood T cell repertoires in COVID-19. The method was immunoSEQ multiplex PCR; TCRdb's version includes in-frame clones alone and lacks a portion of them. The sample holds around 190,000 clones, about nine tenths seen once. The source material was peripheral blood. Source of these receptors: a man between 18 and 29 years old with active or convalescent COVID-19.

DNA for the CDR3: TGTGCCAGCAGCTTTCTAGCGGGAGTAGACACCGGGGAGCTGTTTTTT. Its protein is CASSFLAGVDTGELFF. The chain recombines TRBV5-4 with TRBJ2-2; TRBD2 agrees at 10 bases. The ends lost 2 bases at V and 3 bases at J; junction bases unmatched: 4. The CDR3 loop spans 16 amino acids. Per germline, CDR1 SGHNT and CDR2 YYREEE (reference sequence).

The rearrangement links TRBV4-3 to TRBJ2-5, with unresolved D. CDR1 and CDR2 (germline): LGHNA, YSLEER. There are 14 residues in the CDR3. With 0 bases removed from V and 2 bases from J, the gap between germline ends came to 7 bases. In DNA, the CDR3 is TGCGCCAGCAGCCAAGATTCCGGGCAAGAGACCCAGTACTTC. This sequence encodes CASSQDSGQETQYF.

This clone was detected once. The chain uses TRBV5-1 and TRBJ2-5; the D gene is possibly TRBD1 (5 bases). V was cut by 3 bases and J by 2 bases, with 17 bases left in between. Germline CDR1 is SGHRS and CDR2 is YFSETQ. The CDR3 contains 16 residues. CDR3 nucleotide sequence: TGCGCCAGCAGCTCCTTATCTGACAGTCATCAAGAGACCCAGTACTTC. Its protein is CASSSLSDSHQETQYF.

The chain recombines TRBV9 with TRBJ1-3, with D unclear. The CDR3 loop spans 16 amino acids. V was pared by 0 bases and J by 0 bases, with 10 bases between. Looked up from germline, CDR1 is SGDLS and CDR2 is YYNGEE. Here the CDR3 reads CASSVGGAYSGNTIYF. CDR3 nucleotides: TGTGCCAGCAGCGTAGGAGGTGCGTACTCTGGAAACACCATATATTTT. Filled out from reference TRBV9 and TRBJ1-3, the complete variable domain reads DSGVTQTPKHLITATGQRVTLRCSPRSGDLSVYWYQQSLDQGLQFLIQYYNGEERAKGNILERFSAQQFPDLHSELNLSSLELGDSALYFCASSVGGAYSGNTIYFGEGSWLTVV.

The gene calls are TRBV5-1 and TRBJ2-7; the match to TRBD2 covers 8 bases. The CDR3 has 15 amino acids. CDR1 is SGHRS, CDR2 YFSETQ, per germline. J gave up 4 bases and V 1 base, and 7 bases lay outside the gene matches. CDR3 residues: CASSLFPGLDYEQYF. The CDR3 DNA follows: TGCGCCAGCAGCTTGTTTCCGGGACTAGATTACGAGCAGTACTTC. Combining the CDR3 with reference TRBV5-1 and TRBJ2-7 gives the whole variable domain KAGVTQTPRYLIKTRGQQVTLSCSPISGHRSVSWYQQTPGQGLQFLFEYFSETQRNKGNFPGRFSGRQFSNSRSEMNVSTLELGDSALYLCASSLFPGLDYEQYFGPGTRLTVT.

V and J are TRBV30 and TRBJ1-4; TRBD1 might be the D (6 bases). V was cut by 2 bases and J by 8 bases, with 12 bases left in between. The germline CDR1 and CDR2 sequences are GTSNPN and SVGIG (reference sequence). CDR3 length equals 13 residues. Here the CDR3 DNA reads TGTGCCTGGAGTTCAGGGGATACCGAAAAACTGTTTTTT. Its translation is CAWSSGDTEKLFF. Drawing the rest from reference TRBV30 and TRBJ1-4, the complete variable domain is SQTIHQWPATLVQPVGSPLSLECTVEGTSNPNLYWYRQAAGRGLQLLFYSVGIGQISSEVPQNLSASRPQDRQFILSSKKLLLSDSGFYLCAWSSGDTEKLFFGSGTQLSVL.

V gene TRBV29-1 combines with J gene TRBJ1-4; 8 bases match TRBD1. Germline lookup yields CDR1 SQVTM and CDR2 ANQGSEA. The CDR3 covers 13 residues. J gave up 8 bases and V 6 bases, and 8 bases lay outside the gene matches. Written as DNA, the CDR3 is TGCAGCGTCCAACAGGGGGACGGGGAAAAACTGTTTTTT. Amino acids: CSVQQGDGEKLFF. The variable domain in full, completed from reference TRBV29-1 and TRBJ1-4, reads SAVISQKPSRDICQRGTSLTIQCQVDSQVTMMFWYRQQPGQSLTLIATANQGSEATYESGFVIDKFPISRPNLTFSTLTVSNMSPEDSSIYLCSVQQGDGEKLFFGSGTQLSVL.